The entry that follows covers one T cell receptor beta chain sequence. Its antigen is undetermined. This record belongs to a study of beta chain features in type 1 diabetes. Study outcomes and limitations: Across patients, naive, central memory and Treg TCRB repertoires exhibited apparently greater similarity than was observed across healthy donors. Any HLA effect on TCRB rearrangement was left unresolved by small sub-analyses. When Type 1 diabetes patients were examined, their TCRB CDR3s proved moderately but significantly shorter in all four CD4+ subsets.

Of the isolated RNA, all was reverse transcribed, and so the sequenced material was expressed TCRB transcripts. The data were produced by immunoSEQ multiplex PCR, yet TCRdb's version contains in-frame clones alone and is incomplete. The sample holds hundreds of thousands of clones, over 13% seen once. There was one heparinised blood draw per donor, averaging approximately 120 mL. The trim removed 5 bases at V and 2 bases at J, leaving 12 bases unmatched. CDR1 and CDR2 from the germline V gene are SGHVS and FNYEAQ. The length of the CDR3 is 16 residues. The sample comprised naive CD4+ T cells from blood. This clonotype originated in a young man with type 1 diabetes. The V and J genes are TRBV7-6 and TRBJ2-7, with 7 bases identical to TRBD2. CDR3 loop: CASSPGWSGDPYEQYF. Written as DNA, the CDR3 is TGTGCCAGCAGCCCGGGGTGGAGCGGGGACCCCTACGAGCAGTACTTC. Full variable domain (rest looked up from reference TRBV7-6 and TRBJ2-7): GAGVSQSPRYKVTKRGQDVALRCDPISGHVSLYWYRQALGQGPEFLTYFNYEAQQDKSGLPNDRFSAERPEGSISTLTIQRTEQRDSAMYRCASSPGWSGDPYEQYFGPGTRLTVT.